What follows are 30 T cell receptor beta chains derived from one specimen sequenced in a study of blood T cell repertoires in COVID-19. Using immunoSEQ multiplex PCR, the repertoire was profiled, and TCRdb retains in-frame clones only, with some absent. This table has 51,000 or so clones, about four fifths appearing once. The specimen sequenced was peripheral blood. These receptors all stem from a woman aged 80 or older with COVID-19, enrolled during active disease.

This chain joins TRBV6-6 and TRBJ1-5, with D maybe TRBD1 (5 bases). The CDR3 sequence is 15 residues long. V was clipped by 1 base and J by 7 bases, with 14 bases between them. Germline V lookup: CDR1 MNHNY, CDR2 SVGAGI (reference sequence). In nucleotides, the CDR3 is TGTGCCAGCAGTTACTTAGGGACTCTAGAGCAGCCCCAGCATTTT. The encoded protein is CASSYLGTLEQPQHF.

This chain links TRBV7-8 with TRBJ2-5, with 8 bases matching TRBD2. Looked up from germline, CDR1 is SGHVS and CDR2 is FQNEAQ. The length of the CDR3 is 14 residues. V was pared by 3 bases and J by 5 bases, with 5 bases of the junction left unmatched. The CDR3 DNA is TGTGCCAGCAGCTTGGGACTAGTCGGGGAGACCCAGTACTTC. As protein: CASSLGLVGETQYF.

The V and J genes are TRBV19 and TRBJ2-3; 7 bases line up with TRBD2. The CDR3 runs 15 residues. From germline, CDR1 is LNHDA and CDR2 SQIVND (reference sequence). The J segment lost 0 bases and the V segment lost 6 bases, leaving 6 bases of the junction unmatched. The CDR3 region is CASRRAGSSTDTQYF. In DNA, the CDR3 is TGTGCCAGTAGGAGAGCGGGATCTAGCACAGATACGCAGTATTTT.

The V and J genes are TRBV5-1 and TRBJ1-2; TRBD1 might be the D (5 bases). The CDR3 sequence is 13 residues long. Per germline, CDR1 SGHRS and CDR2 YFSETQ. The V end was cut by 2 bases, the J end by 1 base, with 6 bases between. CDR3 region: CASSFDSNYGYTF. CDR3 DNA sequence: TGCGCCAGCAGCTTCGACAGTAACTATGGCTACACCTTC.

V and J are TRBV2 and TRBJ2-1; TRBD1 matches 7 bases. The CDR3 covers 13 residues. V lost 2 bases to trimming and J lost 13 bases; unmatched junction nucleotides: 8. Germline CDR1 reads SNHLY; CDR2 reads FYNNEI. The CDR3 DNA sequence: TGTGCCAGCAGTGAACCCACAGGGGCTAGACAGTTCTTC. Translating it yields CASSEPTGARQFF.

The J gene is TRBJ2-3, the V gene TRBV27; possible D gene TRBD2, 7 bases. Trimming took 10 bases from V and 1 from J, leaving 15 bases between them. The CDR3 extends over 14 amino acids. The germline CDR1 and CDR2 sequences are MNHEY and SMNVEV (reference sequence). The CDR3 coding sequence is TGTGCCACCCTAGCGGAGGGGGGCACAGATACGCAGTATTTT. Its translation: CATLAEGGTDTQYF.

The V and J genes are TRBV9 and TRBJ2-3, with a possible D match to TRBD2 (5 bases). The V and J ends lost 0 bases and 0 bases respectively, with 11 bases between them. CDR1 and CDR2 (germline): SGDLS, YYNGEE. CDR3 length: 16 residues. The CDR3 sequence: CASSVGGLTSTDTQYF. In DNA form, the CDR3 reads TGTGCCAGCAGCGTAGGAGGGCTCACTAGCACAGATACGCAGTATTTT.

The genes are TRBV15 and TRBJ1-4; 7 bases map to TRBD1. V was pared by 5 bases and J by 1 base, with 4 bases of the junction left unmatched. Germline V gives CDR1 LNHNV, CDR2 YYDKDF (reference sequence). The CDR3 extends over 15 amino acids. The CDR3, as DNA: TGTGCCACCAGCCCCTACAGGGGAACTAATGAAAAACTGTTTTTT. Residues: CATSPYRGTNEKLFF.

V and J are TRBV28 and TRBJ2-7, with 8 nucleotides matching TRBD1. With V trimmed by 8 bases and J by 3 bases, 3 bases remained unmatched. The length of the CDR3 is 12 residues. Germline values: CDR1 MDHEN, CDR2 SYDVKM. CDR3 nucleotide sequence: TGTGCCAGCGGGGACAGGAGCTACGAGCAGTACTTC. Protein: CASGDRSYEQYF.

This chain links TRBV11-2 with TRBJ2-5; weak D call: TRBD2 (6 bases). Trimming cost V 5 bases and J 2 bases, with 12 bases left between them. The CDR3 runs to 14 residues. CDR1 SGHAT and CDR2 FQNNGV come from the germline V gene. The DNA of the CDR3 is TGTGCCAGCAGCCCTTGGACTAAGCAAGAGACCCAGTACTTC. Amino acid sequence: CASSPWTKQETQYF.

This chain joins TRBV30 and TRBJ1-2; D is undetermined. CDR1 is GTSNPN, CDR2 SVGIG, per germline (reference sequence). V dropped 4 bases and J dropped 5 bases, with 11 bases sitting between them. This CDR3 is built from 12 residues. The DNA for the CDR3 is TGTGCCTGGATGGTTACTCCTTATGGCTACACCTTC. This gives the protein CAWMVTPYGYTF.

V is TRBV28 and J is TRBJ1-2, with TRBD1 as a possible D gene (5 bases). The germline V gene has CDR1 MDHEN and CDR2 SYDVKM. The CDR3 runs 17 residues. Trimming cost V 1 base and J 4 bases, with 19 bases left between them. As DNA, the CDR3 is TGTGCCAGCAGTTTATTGAGGCAGGGTAAAGGCACCTATGGCTACACCTTC. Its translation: CASSLLRQGKGTYGYTF.

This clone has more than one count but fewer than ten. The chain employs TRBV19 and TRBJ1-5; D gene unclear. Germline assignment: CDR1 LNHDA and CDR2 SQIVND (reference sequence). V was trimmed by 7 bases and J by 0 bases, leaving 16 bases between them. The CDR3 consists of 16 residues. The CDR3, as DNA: TGTGCCAGTACTTTACACCCCTCGCTTAGCAATCAGCCCCAGCATTTT. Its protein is CASTLHPSLSNQPQHF.

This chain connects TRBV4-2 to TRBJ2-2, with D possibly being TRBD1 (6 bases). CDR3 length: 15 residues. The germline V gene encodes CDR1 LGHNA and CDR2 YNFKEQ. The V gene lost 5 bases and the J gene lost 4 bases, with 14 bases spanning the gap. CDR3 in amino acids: CASSVEGVTTGELFF. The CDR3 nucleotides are TGTGCCAGCAGCGTCGAGGGGGTTACCACCGGGGAGCTGTTTTTT.

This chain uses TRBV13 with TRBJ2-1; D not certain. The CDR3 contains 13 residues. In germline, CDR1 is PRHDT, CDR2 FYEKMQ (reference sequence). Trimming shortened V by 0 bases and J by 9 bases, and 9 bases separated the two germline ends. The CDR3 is CASSLGGRAEQFF. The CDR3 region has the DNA TGTGCCAGCAGCTTAGGGGGCCGCGCTGAGCAGTTCTTC.

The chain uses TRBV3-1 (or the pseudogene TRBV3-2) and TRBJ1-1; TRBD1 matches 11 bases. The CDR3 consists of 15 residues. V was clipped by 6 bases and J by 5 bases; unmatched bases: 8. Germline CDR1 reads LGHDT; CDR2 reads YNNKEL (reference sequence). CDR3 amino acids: CASRQGTGGNTEAFF. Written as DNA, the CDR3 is TGTGCCAGCAGACAGGGGACAGGGGGAAATACTGAAGCTTTCTTT.

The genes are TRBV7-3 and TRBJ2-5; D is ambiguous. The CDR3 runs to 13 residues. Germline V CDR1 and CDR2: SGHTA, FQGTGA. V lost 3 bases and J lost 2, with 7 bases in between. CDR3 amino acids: CASSLSRQETQYF. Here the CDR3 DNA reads TGTGCCAGCAGCTTGAGCCGTCAAGAGACCCAGTACTTC.

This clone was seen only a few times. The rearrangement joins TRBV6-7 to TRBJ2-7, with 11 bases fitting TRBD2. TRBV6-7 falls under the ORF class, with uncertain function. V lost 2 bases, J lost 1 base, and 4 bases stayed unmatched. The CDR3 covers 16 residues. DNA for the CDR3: TGTGCCAGCAGTTACCCGACTAGCGGGGCATCCTACGAGCAGTACTTC. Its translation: CASSYPTSGASYEQYF.

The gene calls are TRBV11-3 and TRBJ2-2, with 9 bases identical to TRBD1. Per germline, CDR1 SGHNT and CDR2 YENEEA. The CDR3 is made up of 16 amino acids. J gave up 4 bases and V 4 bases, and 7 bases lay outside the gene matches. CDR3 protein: CASSSGTGLGTGELFF. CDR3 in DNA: TGTGCCAGCAGCTCGGGGACAGGGTTAGGCACCGGGGAGCTGTTTTTT.

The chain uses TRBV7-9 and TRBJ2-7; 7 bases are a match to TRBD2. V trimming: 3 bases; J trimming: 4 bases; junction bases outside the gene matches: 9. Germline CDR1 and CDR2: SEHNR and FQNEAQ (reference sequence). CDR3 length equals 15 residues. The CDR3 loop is CASSFPGGDYYEQYF. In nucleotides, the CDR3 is TGTGCCAGCAGCTTTCCGGGAGGCGATTATTACGAGCAGTACTTC.

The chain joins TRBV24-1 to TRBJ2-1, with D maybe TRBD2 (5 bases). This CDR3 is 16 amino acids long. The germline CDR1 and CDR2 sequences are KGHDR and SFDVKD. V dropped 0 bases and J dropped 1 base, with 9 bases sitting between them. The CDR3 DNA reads TGTGCCACCAGTGATTTGGGGAGTGGATCCTACAATGAGCAGTTCTTC. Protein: CATSDLGSGSYNEQFF.

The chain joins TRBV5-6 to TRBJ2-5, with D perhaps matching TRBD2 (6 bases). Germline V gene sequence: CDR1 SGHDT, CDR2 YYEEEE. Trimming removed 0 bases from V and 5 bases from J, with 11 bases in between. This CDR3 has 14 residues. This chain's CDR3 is CASSLVGGGETQYF. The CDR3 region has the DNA TGTGCCAGCAGCTTGGTGGGGGGAGGCGAGACCCAGTACTTC.

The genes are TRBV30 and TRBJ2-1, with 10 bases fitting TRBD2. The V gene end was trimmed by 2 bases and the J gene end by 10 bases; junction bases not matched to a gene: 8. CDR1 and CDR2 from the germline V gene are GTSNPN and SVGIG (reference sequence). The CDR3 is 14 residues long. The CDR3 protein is CAWSSTRAGGEQFF. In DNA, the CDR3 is TGTGCCTGGAGTTCCACCAGAGCGGGAGGGGAGCAGTTCTTC.

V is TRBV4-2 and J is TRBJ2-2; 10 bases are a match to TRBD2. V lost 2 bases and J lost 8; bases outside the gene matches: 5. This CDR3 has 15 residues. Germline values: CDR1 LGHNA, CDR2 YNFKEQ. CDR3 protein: CASSQPGTSDGELFF. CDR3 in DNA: TGTGCCAGCAGCCAACCCGGGACTAGCGATGGGGAGCTGTTTTTT.

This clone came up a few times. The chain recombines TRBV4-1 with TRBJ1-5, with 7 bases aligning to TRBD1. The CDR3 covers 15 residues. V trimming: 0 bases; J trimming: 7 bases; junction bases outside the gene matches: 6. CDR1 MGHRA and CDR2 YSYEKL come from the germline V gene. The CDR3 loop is CASSQERDSWQPQHF. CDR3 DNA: TGCGCCAGCAGCCAAGAAAGGGACAGTTGGCAGCCCCAGCATTTT.

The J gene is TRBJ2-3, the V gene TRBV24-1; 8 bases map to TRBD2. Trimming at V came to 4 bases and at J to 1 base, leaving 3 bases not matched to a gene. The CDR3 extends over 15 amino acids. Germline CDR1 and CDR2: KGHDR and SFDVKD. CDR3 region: CATSESGSRTDTQYF. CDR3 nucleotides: TGTGCCACCAGTGAAAGCGGGAGCCGCACAGATACGCAGTATTTT.

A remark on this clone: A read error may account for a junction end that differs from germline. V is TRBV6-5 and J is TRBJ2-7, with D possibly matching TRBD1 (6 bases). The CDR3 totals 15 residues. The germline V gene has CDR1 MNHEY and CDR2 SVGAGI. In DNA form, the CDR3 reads TGTGCCAGCAGCTACTACGGACAGCCAACCTACGAGCAGTACTTC. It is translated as CASSYYGQPTYEQYF.

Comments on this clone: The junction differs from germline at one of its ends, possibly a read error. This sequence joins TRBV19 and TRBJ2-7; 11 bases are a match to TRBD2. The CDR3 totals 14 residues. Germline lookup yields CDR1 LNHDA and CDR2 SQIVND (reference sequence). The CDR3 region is CTSSISGRAYEQYF. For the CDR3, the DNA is TGTACCAGTAGCATTAGCGGGAGGGCCTACGAGCAGTACTTC.

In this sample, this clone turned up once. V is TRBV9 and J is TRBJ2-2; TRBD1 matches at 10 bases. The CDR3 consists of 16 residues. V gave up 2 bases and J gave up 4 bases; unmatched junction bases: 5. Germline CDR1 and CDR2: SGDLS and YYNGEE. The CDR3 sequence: CASSVRQGAGTGELFF. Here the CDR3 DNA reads TGTGCCAGCAGCGTCCGACAGGGGGCGGGCACCGGGGAGCTGTTTTTT.

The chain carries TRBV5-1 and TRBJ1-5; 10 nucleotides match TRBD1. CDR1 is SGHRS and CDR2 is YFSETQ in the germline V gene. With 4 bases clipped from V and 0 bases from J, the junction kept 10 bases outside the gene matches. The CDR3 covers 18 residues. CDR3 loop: CASSPGTGEMGSNQPQHF. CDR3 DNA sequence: TGCGCCAGCAGCCCCGGGACAGGGGAGATGGGTAGCAATCAGCCCCAGCATTTT. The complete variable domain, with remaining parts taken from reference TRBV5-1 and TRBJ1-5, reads KAGVTQTPRYLIKTRGQQVTLSCSPISGHRSVSWYQQTPGQGLQFLFEYFSETQRNKGNFPGRFSGRQFSNSRSEMNVSTLELGDSALYLCASSPGTGEMGSNQPQHFGDGTRLSIL.